The clone carrying this TCR beta chain was seen more than once but under ten times. A read error may be the cause here, since a much bigger clone is one base away. Germline V gene sequence: CDR1 DFQATT, CDR2 SNEGSKA (reference sequence). The CDR3 consists of 14 residues. V shed 2 bases and J shed 14 bases, with 24 bases lying between them. Three rounds of nested PCR, following a modified ARM-PCR protocol, produced the TCRbeta library. Each CDR3 protein gets one entry after TCRdb re-called the multiplex PCR reads with MiXCR. The data show approximately 130,000 distinct CDR3 sequences, with 60% to 70% seen just once and 9.5% to 15% held by the top ten. This sample's RNA came from whole unsorted tissue. These data belong to a study of tumor and adjacent non-tumor tissue in lung cancer.

The chain recombines TRBV20-1 with TRBJ1-2; D gene uncertain. Material for sequencing was lung tumor tissue. The sequence was obtained from a man aged 25 to 40 with non-small cell lung cancer. The CDR3 nucleotides are TGCAGTGCTAGAAACGGACGAGTTAGCGGCTGCATGACCTTC. Its protein is CSARNGRVSGCMTF.